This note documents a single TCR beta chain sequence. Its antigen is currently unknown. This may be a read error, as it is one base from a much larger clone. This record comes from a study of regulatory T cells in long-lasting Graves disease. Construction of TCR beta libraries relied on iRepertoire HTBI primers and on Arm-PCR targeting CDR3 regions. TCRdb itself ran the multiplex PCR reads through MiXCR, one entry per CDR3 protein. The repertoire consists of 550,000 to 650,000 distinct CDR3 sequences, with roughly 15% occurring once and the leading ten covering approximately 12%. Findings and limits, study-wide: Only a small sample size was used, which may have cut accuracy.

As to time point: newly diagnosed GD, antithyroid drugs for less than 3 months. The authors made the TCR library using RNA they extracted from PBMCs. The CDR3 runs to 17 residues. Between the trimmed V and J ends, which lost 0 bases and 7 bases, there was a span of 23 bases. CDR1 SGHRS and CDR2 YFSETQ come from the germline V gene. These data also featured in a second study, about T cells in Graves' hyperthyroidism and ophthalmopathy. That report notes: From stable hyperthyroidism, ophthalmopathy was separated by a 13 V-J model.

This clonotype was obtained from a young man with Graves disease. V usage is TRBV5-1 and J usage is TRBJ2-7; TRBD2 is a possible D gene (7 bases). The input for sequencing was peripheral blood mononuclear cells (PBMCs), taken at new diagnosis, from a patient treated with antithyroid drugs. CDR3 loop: CASSLVRGRGGYNEQYF. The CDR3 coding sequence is TGCGCCAGCAGCTTGGTGCGGGGACGCGGGGGCTACAATGAGCAGTACTTC. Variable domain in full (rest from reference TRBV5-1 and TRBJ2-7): KAGVTQTPRYLIKTRGQQVTLSCSPISGHRSVSWYQQTPGQGLQFLFEYFSETQRNKGNFPGRFSGRQFSNSRSEMNVSTLELGDSALYLCASSLVRGRGGYNEQYFGPGTRLTVT.